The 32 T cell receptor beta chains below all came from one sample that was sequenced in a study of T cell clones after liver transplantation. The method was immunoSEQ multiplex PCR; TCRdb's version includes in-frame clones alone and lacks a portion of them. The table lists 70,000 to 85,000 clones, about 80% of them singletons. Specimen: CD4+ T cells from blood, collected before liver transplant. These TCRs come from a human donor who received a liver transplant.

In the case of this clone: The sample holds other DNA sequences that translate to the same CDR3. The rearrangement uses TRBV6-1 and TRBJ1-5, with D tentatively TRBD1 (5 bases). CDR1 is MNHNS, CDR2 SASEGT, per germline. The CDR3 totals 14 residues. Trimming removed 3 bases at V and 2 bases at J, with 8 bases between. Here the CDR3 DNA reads TGTGCCAGCAGTGACCGGGGGGGCAATCAGCCCCAGCATTTT. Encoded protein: CASSDRGGNQPQHF.

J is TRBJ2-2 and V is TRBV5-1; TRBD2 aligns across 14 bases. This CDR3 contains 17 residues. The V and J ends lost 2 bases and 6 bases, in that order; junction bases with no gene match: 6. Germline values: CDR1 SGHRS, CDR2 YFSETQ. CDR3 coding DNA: TGCGCCAGCAGCTTCGGGACTAGCGGGAGAAGGGCCGGGGAGCTGTTTTTT. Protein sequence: CASSFGTSGRRAGELFF.

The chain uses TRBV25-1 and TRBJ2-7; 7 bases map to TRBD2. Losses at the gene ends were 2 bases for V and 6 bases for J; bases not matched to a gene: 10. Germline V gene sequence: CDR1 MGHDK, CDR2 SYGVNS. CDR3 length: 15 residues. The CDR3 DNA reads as TGTGCCAGCAGTGAAAATCAGGCGGGAGCCGGCGAGCAGTACTTC. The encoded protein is CASSENQAGAGEQYF.

The CDR3 DNA reads as TGTGCCATCAGTCCGGGACTCATCACAGATACGCAGTATTTT. This sequence encodes CAISPGLITDTQYF. The chain has TRBV10-3 and TRBJ2-3, with D possibly being TRBD2 (6 bases). V was pared by 5 bases and J by 2 bases, with 11 bases between. The CDR3 runs to 14 residues. In germline, CDR1 is ENHRY, CDR2 SYGVKD.

The CDR3 nucleotides read TGTGCCACCAGCAGAGACAAATCCTCTGGAAACACCATATATTTT. This translates into CATSRDKSSGNTIYF. The chain is built from TRBV15 and TRBJ1-3; D ambiguous. Trimming pared 0 bases from V and 0 bases from J, leaving 6 bases between. CDR3 length: 15 residues. Germline V gives CDR1 LNHNV, CDR2 YYDKDF (reference sequence).

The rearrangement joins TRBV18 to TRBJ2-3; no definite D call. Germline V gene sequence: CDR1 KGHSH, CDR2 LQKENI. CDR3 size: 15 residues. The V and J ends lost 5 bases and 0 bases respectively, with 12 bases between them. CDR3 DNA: TGTGCCAGCTCATCACGGGTCGACAGCACAGATACGCAGTATTTT. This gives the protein CASSSRVDSTDTQYF.

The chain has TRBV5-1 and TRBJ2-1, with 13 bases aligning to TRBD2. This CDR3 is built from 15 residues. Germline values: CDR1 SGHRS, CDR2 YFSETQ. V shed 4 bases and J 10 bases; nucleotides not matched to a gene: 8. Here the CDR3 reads CASSLGLAGAGEQFF. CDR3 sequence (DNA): TGCGCCAGCAGCCTAGGACTAGCGGGAGCAGGGGAGCAGTTCTTC.

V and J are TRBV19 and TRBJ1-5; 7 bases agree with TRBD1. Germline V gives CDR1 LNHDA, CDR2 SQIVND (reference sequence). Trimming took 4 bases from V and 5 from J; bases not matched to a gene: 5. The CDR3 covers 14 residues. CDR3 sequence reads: CASSTQGLDQPQHF. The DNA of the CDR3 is TGTGCCAGTAGTACACAGGGGTTGGATCAGCCCCAGCATTTT.

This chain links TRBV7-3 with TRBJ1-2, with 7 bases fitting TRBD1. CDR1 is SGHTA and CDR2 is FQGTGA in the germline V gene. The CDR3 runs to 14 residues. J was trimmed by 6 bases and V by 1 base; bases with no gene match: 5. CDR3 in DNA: TGTGCCAGCAGCTTAATGGGAGGGGGCGATGGCTACACCTTC. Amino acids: CASSLMGGGDGYTF.

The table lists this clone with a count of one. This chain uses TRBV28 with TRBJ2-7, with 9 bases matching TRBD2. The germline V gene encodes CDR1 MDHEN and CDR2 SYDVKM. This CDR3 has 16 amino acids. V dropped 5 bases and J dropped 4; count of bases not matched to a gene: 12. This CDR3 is CASSLPRGGGQYEQYF. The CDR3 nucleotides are TGTGCCAGCAGTCTCCCGCGCGGGGGGGGCCAATACGAGCAGTACTTC.

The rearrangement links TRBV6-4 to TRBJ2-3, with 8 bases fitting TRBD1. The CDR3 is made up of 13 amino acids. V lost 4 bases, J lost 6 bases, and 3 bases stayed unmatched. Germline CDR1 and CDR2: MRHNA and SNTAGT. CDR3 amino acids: CASSVWTGDTQYF. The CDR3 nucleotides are TGTGCCAGCAGTGTATGGACAGGGGATACGCAGTATTTT.

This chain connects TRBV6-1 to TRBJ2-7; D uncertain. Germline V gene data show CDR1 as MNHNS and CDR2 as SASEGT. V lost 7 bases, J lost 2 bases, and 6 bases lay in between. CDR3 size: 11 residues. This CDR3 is CASTATYEQYF. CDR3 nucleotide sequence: TGTGCCAGCACAGCTACCTACGAGCAGTACTTC.

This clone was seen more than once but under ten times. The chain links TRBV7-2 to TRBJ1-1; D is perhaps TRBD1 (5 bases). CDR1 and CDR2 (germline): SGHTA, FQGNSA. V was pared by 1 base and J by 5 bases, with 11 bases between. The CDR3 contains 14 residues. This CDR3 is CASSLEAGGTEAFF. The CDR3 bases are TGTGCCAGCAGCTTAGAAGCCGGGGGGACTGAAGCTTTCTTT.

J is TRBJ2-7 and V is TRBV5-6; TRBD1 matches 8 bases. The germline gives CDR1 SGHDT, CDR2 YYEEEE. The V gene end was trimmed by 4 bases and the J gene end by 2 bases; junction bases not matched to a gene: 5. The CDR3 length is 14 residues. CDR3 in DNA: TGTGCCAGCAGCACAGAACAGGGGGCCTACGAGCAGTACTTC. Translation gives CASSTEQGAYEQYF.

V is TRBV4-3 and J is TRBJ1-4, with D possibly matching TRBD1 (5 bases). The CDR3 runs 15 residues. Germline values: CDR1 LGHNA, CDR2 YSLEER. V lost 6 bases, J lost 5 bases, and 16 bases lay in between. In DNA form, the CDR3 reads TGCGCCAGCAGTCGCTGGGACGGAGAAAATGAAAAACTGTTTTTT. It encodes CASSRWDGENEKLFF.

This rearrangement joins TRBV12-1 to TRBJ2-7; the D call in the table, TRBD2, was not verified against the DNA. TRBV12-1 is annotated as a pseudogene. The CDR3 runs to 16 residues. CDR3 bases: TGTGCCAGCAGCTTTGAGGTCCCGGGAGGGCCAGAAGAGCAGTACTTC. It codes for CASSFEVPGGPEEQYF.

The CDR3, as DNA: TGTGCCAGCTCACCCCTCGACCGGGCCGCGGGGAAAAAACTGTTTTTT. It codes for CASSPLDRAAGKKLFF. The chain employs TRBV18 and TRBJ1-4; D is ambiguous. Germline CDR1 and CDR2: KGHSH and LQKENI. With 3 bases removed from V and 9 bases from J, the gap between germline ends came to 20 bases. The CDR3 loop spans 16 amino acids.

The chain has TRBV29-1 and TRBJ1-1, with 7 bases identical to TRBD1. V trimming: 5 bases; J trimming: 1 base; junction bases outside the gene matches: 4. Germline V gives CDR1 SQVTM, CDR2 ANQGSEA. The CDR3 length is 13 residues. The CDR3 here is CSVRGQQNTEAFF. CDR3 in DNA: TGCAGCGTTAGGGGACAGCAGAACACTGAAGCTTTCTTT. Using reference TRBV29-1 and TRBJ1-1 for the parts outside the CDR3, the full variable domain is SAVISQKPSRDICQRGTSLTIQCQVDSQVTMMFWYRQQPGQSLTLIATANQGSEATYESGFVIDKFPISRPNLTFSTLTVSNMSPEDSSIYLCSVRGQQNTEAFFGQGTRLTVV.

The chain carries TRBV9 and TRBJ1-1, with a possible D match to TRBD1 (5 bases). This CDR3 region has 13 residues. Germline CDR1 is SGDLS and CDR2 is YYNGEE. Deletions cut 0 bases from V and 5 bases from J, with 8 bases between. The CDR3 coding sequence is TGTGCCAGCAGCGTAGTTACAGGAACTGAAGCTTTCTTT. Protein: CASSVVTGTEAFF.

Written as DNA, the CDR3 is TGTGCCAGCAGCAAAGAGGGCCTAGATAGCGAGCAGTACTTC. Residues: CASSKEGLDSEQYF. V gene TRBV9 combines with J gene TRBJ2-7; D is perhaps TRBD2 (5 bases). V lost 4 bases and J 6 bases, leaving 17 bases between the germline ends. The CDR3 consists of 14 residues. Germline V gene data show CDR1 as SGDLS and CDR2 as YYNGEE.

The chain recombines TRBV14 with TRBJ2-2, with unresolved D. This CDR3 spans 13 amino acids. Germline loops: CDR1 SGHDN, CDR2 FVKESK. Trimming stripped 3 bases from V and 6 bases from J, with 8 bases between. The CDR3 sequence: CASSQQEAGELFF. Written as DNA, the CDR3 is TGTGCCAGCAGCCAGCAGGAAGCCGGGGAGCTGTTTTTT.

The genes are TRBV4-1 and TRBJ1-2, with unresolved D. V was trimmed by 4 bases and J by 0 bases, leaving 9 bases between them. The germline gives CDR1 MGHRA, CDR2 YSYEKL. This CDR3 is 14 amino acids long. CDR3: CASSPSLPNYGYTF. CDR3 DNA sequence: TGCGCCAGCAGCCCATCCCTACCTAACTATGGCTACACCTTC.

The DNA of the CDR3 is TGTGCCAGCAGTTGGGACAGTAGCAATCAGCCCCAGCATTTT. It is translated as CASSWDSSNQPQHF. The rearrangement uses TRBV6-6 and TRBJ1-5; 7 nucleotides match TRBD1. Trimming cost V 4 bases and J 0 bases; bases outside gene matches: 0. Per the germline V gene, CDR1 is MNHNY and CDR2 is SVGAGI (reference sequence). The CDR3 extends over 14 amino acids.

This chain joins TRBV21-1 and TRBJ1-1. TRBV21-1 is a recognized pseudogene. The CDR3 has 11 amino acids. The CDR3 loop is CASSKFPEAFF. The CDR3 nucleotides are TGTGCCAGCAGCAAGTTCCCTGAAGCTTTCTTT.

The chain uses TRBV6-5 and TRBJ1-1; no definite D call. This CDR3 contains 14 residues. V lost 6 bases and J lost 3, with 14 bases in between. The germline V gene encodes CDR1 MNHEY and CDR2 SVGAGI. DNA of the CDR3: TGTGCCAGCAGCTCAGCGGCATGGGACACTGAAGCTTTCTTT. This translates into CASSSAAWDTEAFF.

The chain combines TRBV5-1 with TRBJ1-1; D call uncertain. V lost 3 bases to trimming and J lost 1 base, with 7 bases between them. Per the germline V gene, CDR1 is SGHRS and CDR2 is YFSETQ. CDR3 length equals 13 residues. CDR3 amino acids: CASSSIGNTEAFF. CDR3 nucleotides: TGCGCCAGCAGCTCCATAGGGAACACTGAAGCTTTCTTT.

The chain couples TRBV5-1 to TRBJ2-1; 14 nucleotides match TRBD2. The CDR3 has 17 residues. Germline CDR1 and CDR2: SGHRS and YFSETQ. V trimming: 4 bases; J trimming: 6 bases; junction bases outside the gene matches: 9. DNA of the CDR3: TGCGCCAGCAGCCCTGGGACTAGCGGGAGATATGGCAATGAGCAGTTCTTC. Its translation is CASSPGTSGRYGNEQFF.

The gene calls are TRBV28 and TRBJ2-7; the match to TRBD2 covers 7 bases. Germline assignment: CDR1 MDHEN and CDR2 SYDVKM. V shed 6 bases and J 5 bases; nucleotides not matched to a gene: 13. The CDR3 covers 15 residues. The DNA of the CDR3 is TGTGCCAGCAGAAGGGGCGGGGAGGGAAGGGACGAGCAGTACTTC. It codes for CASRRGGEGRDEQYF.

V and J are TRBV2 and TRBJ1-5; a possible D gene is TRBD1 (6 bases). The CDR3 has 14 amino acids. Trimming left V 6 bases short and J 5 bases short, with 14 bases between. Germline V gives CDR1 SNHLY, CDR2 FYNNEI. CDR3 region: CASSSGQPDQPQHF. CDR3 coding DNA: TGTGCCAGCAGCTCAGGACAGCCTGATCAGCCCCAGCATTTT.

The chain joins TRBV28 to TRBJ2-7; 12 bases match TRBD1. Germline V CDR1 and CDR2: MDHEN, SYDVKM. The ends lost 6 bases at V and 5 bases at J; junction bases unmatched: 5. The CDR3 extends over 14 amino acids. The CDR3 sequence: CASRVGQGAHEQYF. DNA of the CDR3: TGTGCCAGCAGAGTGGGACAGGGGGCGCACGAGCAGTACTTC.

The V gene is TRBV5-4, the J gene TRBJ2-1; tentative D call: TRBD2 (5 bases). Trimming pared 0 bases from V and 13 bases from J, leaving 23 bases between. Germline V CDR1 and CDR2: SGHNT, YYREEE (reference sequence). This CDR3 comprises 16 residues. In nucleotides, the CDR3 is TGTGCCAGCAGCTTGGACAAATGGCGCCCCGGGATGGGACAGTTCTTC. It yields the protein CASSLDKWRPGMGQFF.

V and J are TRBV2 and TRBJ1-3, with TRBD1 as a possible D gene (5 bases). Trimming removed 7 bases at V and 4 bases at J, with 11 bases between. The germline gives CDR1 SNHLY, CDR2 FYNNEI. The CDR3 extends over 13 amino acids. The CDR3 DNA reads TGTGCCAGCACAGGGTTGCCAGGAAACACCATATATTTT. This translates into CASTGLPGNTIYF.